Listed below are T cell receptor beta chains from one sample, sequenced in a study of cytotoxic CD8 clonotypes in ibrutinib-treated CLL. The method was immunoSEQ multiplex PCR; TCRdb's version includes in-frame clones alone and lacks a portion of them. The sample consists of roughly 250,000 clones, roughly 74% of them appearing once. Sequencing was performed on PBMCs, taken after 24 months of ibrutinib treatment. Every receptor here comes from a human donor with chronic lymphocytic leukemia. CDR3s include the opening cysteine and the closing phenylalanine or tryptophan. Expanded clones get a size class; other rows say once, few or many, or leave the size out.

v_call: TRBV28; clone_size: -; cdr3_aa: CASRHGTGEVYGYTF
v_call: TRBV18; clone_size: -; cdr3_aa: CASSQGEGGEAFF
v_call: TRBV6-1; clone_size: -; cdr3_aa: CASSEQYF
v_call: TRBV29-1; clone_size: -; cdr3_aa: CSVRTVTYEQYF
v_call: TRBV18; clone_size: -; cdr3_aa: CASSPSPDTEAFF
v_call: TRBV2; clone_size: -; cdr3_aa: CASSDGGGAWSYTF
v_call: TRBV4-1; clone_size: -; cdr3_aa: CASSPMGLSTDTQYF
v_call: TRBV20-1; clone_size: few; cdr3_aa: CSARYTPGHLF
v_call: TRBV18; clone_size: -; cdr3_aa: CASSFIGGTEAFF
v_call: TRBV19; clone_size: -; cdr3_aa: CAPGPAELLTGELFF
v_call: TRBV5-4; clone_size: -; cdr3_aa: CASSVLGQPYEQYF
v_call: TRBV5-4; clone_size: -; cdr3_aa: CASSFLTSSFPTDTQYF
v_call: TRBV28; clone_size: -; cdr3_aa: CASSIIKTGELFF
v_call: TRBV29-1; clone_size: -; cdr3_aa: CSVETQKNTGELFF
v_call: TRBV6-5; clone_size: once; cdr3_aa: CASSYVSVGELFF
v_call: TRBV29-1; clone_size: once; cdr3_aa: CSVVGTGAEKLFF
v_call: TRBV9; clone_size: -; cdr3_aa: CASSVGGLGVNEKLFF
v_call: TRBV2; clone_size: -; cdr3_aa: CASTLEAGNTIYF
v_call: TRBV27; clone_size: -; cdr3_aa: CASSLRLAGVREQYF
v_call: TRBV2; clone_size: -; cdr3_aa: CASIATGSTDTQYF
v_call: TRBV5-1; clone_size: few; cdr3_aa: CASSAGANTGELFF
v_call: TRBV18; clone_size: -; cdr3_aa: CASSPRTDTEAFF
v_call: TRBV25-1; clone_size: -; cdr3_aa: CASSDTTTVSYEQYF
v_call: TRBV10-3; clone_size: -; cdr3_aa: CAISEQAEVHEQYF
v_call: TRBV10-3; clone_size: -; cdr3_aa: CAISESPRGSYNEQFF
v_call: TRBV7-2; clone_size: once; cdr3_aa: CASSLVWEQETQYF
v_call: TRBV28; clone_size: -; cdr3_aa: CASTRPGTNQGWQFF
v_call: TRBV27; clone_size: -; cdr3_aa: CASGGLPWTEAFF
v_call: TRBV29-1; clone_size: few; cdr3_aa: CSVEDSANQPQHF
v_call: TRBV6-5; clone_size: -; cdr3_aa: CASSLSPASGAYEQYF
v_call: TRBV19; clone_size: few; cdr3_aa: CASSSMTGPYEQYF
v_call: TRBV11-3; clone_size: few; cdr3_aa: CASPPGEGFGTDTQYF
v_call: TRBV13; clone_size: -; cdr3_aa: CASSPNGGTEAFF
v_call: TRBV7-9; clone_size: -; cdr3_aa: CASSLSTGGGTDTQYF
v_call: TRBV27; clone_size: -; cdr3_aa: CATRTGNTEAFF
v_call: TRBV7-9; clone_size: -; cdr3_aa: CASSPQGGYSEAFF
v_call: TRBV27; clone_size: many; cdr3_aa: CASSYRLEGPTYEQYF
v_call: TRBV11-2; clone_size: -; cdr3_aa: CASRPPGLAGVAQYF
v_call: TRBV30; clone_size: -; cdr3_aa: CAWSVSSGTGYEQYF
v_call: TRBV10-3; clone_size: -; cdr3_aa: CAISEGQEDTQYF
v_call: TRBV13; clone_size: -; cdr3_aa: CASSLRALKAAQYNEQFF
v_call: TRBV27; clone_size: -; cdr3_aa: CASSFGTEQFF
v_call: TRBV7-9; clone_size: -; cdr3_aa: CASSLGPSGGPTFNEQFF
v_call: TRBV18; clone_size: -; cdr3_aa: CASSPQGTGTGATEAFF
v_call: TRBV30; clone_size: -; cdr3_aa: CAWSLTTGGGQPQHF
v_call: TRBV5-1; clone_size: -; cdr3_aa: CASSLLLAGGLYQETQYF